Listed here are 32 T cell receptor beta chains from one sample, sequenced in a study of shared clonotypes between healthy human individuals. The repertoire was sequenced with immunoSEQ multiplex PCR; TCRdb's copy has only in-frame clones and lacks some. The table lists millions of clones, over 85% of them singletons. Sequenced: naive CD4+ T cells sorted from blood. The subset here: CD45RA+ positively selected. The receptors were sampled from a young man in good health.

The chain has TRBV19 and TRBJ2-5, with D perhaps TRBD1 or TRBD2 (5 bases each). Trimming removed 2 bases from V and 0 bases from J, with 10 bases in between. The CDR3 consists of 15 residues. The germline V gene has CDR1 LNHDA and CDR2 SQIVND (reference sequence). Written as DNA, the CDR3 is TGTGCCAGTAGTATAATGAGGGGTAACCAAGAGACCCAGTACTTC. It codes for CASSIMRGNQETQYF. Looking up the rest from reference TRBV19 and TRBJ2-5 gives the full variable domain: DGGITQSPKYLFRKEGQNVTLSCEQNLNHDAMYWYRQDPGQGLRLIYYSQIVNDFQKGDIAEGYSVSREKKESFPLTVTSAQKNPTAFYLCASSIMRGNQETQYFGPGTRLLVL.

The chain uses TRBV10-3 and TRBJ2-7; 8 positions agree with TRBD2. The CDR3 runs 14 residues. Germline CDR1 ENHRY, CDR2 SYGVKD. The J segment lost 6 bases and the V segment lost 6 bases, leaving 10 bases of the junction unmatched. CDR3: CAIRLSGVSGEQYF. The CDR3 DNA is TGTGCCATCAGACTTAGCGGGGTGAGTGGCGAGCAGTACTTC.

The rearrangement uses TRBV9 and TRBJ2-1; D perhaps matches TRBD2 (5 bases). V shed 3 bases and J shed 5 bases, with 12 bases lying between them. The CDR3 extends over 14 amino acids. The germline gives CDR1 SGDLS, CDR2 YYNGEE. The CDR3 region has the DNA TGTGCCAGCAGCGCTCTCTCGCGGGACAATGAGCAGTTCTTC. Translated, it gives CASSALSRDNEQFF.

The chain uses TRBV28 and TRBJ1-3; no definite D call. The germline V gene has CDR1 MDHEN and CDR2 SYDVKM. The CDR3 extends over 17 amino acids. Trimming took 5 bases from V and 0 from J, leaving 17 bases between them. The CDR3 spells CASSPFRTANSGNTIYF. CDR3 bases: TGTGCCAGCAGTCCATTCAGGACGGCAAACTCTGGAAACACCATATATTTT.

This chain links TRBV5-4 with TRBJ1-1; TRBD1 might be the D (6 bases). Germline V gene data show CDR1 as SGHNT and CDR2 as YYREEE (reference sequence). The V end was cut by 0 bases, the J end by 0 bases, with 15 bases between. This CDR3 comprises 17 residues. CDR3 sequence: CASSLAGGGPLNTEAFF. In DNA, the CDR3 is TGTGCCAGCAGCTTGGCCGGCGGGGGGCCGTTGAACACTGAAGCTTTCTTT. The full variable domain, with the rest looked up from reference TRBV5-4 and TRBJ1-1, is ETGVTQSPTHLIKTRGQQVTLRCSSQSGHNTVSWYQQALGQGPQFIFQYYREEENGRGNFPPRFSGLQFPNYSSELNVNALELDDSALYLCASSLAGGGPLNTEAFFGQGTRLTVV.

V usage is TRBV19 and J usage is TRBJ1-1; a possible D gene is TRBD1 (6 bases). Per the germline V gene, CDR1 is LNHDA and CDR2 is SQIVND (reference sequence). Trimming pared 5 bases from V and 1 base from J, leaving 11 bases between. The CDR3 is 14 residues long. The CDR3 reads CASSSRDKNTEAFF. CDR3 nucleotide sequence: TGTGCCAGTAGTTCCCGGGACAAGAACACTGAAGCTTTCTTT.

The genes are TRBV15 and TRBJ2-1; 9 bases match TRBD2. The germline gives CDR1 LNHNV, CDR2 YYDKDF (reference sequence). The CDR3 extends over 16 amino acids. Trimming at V came to 1 base and at J to 0 bases, leaving 1 base not matched to a gene. The CDR3 reads CATSRGGGASYNEQFF. CDR3 bases: TGTGCCACCAGCAGAGGCGGGGGGGCCTCCTACAATGAGCAGTTCTTC.

This chain uses TRBV4-1 with TRBJ1-3, with 11 bases aligning to TRBD1. CDR3 length: 17 residues. Per germline, CDR1 MGHRA and CDR2 YSYEKL. V lost 2 bases to trimming and J lost 0 bases; unmatched junction nucleotides: 3. CDR3 in DNA: TGCGCCAGCAGCCAACCGGACAGGGGGCTCTCTGGAAACACCATATATTTT. Protein product: CASSQPDRGLSGNTIYF.

The chain recombines TRBV28 with TRBJ2-4, with D perhaps given as TRBD1 or TRBD2 (5 bases each). The CDR3 runs 16 residues. In germline, CDR1 is MDHEN, CDR2 SYDVKM. The V gene lost 5 bases and the J gene lost 0 bases, with 14 bases spanning the gap. CDR3 sequence (DNA): TGTGCCAGCAGTACCTCCGGGACCCTAGCCAAAAACATTCAGTACTTC. As protein: CASSTSGTLAKNIQYF. Together with reference TRBV28 and TRBJ2-4, the CDR3 gives the full variable domain: DVKVTQSSRYLVKRTGEKVFLECVQDMDHENMFWYRQDPGLGLRLIYFSYDVKMKEKGDIPEGYSVSREKKERFSLILESASTNQTSMYLCASSTSGTLAKNIQYFGAGTRLSVL.

Turning to this clone: The same CDR3 also results from other DNA sequences found in this sample. CDR3 in amino acids: CASSLAASTDTQYF. DNA of the CDR3: TGCGCCAGCAGCCTAGCAGCCAGCACAGATACGCAGTATTTT. This sequence joins TRBV5-1 and TRBJ2-3; D perhaps matches TRBD2 (5 bases). Per the germline V gene, CDR1 is SGHRS and CDR2 is YFSETQ. CDR3 length equals 14 residues. V dropped 4 bases and J dropped 0 bases, with 9 bases sitting between them. Variable domain in full (rest from reference TRBV5-1 and TRBJ2-3): KAGVTQTPRYLIKTRGQQVTLSCSPISGHRSVSWYQQTPGQGLQFLFEYFSETQRNKGNFPGRFSGRQFSNSRSEMNVSTLELGDSALYLCASSLAASTDTQYFGPGTRLTVL.

A note on this clone: The same CDR3 also results from other DNA sequences found in this sample. The J gene is TRBJ1-2, the V gene TRBV19, with 8 bases that match TRBD1. The CDR3 runs to 14 residues. Unmatched junction bases numbered 5, after V lost 4 bases and J lost 4 bases. Germline V gene data show CDR1 as LNHDA and CDR2 as SQIVND (reference sequence). The CDR3 nucleotides are TGTGCCAGTAGTACACCCGGACAGGGCTATGGCTACACCTTC. Protein sequence: CASSTPGQGYGYTF.

This clone has just one count. V gene TRBV5-8 combines with J gene TRBJ1-5; 9 bases match TRBD1. CDR1 and CDR2 (germline): SGHTS, YDEGEE. The J segment lost 3 bases and the V segment lost 4 bases, leaving 8 bases of the junction unmatched. The CDR3 loop spans 16 amino acids. Written as DNA, the CDR3 is TGTGCCAGCAGCCGCCGCGACAGGGGGGTCAATCAGCCCCAGCATTTT. It yields the protein CASSRRDRGVNQPQHF. Variable domain in full (rest from reference TRBV5-8 and TRBJ1-5): EAGVTQSPTHLIKTRGQQATLRCSPISGHTSVYWYQQALGLGLQFLLWYDEGEERNRGNFPPRFSGRQFPNYSSELNVNALELEDSALYLCASSRRDRGVNQPQHFGDGTRLSIL.

The gene calls are TRBV19 and TRBJ1-1, with unresolved D. Per germline, CDR1 LNHDA and CDR2 SQIVND (reference sequence). V was clipped by 1 base and J by 1 base, with 16 bases between them. The CDR3 has 17 amino acids. As DNA, the CDR3 is TGTGCCAGTAGTATAGCTTTCTCTGGACGCAGGAACACTGAAGCTTTCTTT. As protein: CASSIAFSGRRNTEAFF.

The gene calls are TRBV5-8 and TRBJ2-2; 10 nucleotides align to TRBD1. The length of the CDR3 is 14 residues. Trimming at V came to 9 bases and at J to 3 bases, leaving 5 bases not matched to a gene. Germline V CDR1 and CDR2: SGHTS, YDEGEE. The CDR3 here is CATSGQGDTGELFF. The CDR3 nucleotides read TGTGCCACCTCCGGACAGGGGGACACCGGGGAGCTGTTTTTT.

This clone was counted between two and nine times. The same CDR3 also results from other DNA sequences found in this sample. The V call is TRBV7-9, the J call TRBJ1-5, with D unclear. V dropped 2 bases and J dropped 1 base, with 6 bases sitting between them. The length of the CDR3 is 14 residues. Germline loops: CDR1 SEHNR, CDR2 FQNEAQ (reference sequence). The CDR3 nucleotides read TGTGCCAGCAGCTTACAAGGGAGCAATCAGCCCCAGCATTTT. Amino acids: CASSLQGSNQPQHF.

This clone has more than one count but fewer than ten. The V call is TRBV21-1, the J call TRBJ1-6. TRBV21-1 is marked as a pseudogene. CDR3 length equals 16 residues. CDR3: CASSKEKVDDNSPLHF. The DNA for the CDR3 is TGTGCCAGCAGCAAAGAAAAGGTGGACGATAATTCACCCCTCCACTTT.

V is TRBV21-1 and J is TRBJ1-1. TRBV21-1 is a pseudogene. The CDR3 has 10 residues. CDR3: CASSKTEAFF. Written as DNA, the CDR3 is TGTGCCAGCAGCAAAACTGAAGCTTTCTTT.

The V call is TRBV2, the J call TRBJ2-3; TRBD1 matches 9 bases. CDR3 length equals 13 residues. Per germline, CDR1 SNHLY and CDR2 FYNNEI. The trim removed 7 bases at V and 4 bases at J, leaving 3 bases unmatched. CDR3 residues: CASNGQGPDTQYF. As DNA, the CDR3 is TGTGCCAGCAACGGACAGGGGCCAGATACGCAGTATTTT. Looking up the rest from reference TRBV2 and TRBJ2-3 gives the full variable domain: EPEVTQTPSHQVTQMGQEVILRCVPISNHLYFYWYRQILGQKVEFLVSFYNNEISEKSEIFDDQFSVERPDGSNFTLKIRSTKLEDSAMYFCASNGQGPDTQYFGPGTRLTVL.

The rearrangement uses TRBV5-1 and TRBJ2-7; possible D gene TRBD2, 6 bases. Germline V gene data show CDR1 as SGHRS and CDR2 as YFSETQ. The V end lost 4 bases, the J end lost 7 bases, and 21 bases lay between the germline ends. The CDR3 spans 15 residues. In DNA, the CDR3 is TGCGCCAGCAGCCCTTTACGCGGGACGCTTGAAGAGCAGTACTTC. It is translated as CASSPLRGTLEEQYF.

The gene calls are TRBV6-5 and TRBJ2-5; no firm D call. Trimming stripped 2 bases from V and 2 bases from J, with 9 bases between. Germline assignment: CDR1 MNHEY and CDR2 SVGAGI. This CDR3 region has 14 residues. CDR3 sequence reads: CASSYGVRQETQYF. DNA of the CDR3: TGTGCCAGCAGTTACGGTGTAAGACAAGAGACCCAGTACTTC.

CDR3 sequence: CASSLALRGSETQYF. DNA of the CDR3: TGTGCCAGCAGCTTAGCGCTCAGGGGATCAGAGACCCAGTACTTC. This chain connects TRBV7-2 to TRBJ2-5, with TRBD1 as a possible D gene (6 bases). V was clipped by 0 bases and J by 4 bases, with 12 bases between them. In germline, CDR1 is SGHTA, CDR2 FQGNSA. This CDR3 has 15 amino acids.

V is TRBV6-1 and J is TRBJ1-4; D call uncertain. V gave up 0 bases and J gave up 2 bases, with 13 bases separating them. Germline-derived CDR1 and CDR2 are MNHNS and SASEGT. CDR3 size: 17 residues. CDR3 in amino acids: CASSEADRGVTNEKLFF. Here the CDR3 DNA reads TGTGCCAGCAGTGAAGCGGATCGGGGTGTGACTAATGAAAAACTGTTTTTT.

The chain couples TRBV2 to TRBJ2-7; D is possibly TRBD1 (6 bases). Between the trimmed V and J ends, which lost 4 bases and 0 bases, there was a span of 25 bases. The CDR3 covers 19 residues. Germline CDR1 reads SNHLY; CDR2 reads FYNNEI. The CDR3 sequence: CASSVVGRERVGASYEQYF. The CDR3 nucleotides are TGTGCCAGCAGTGTGGTAGGCAGGGAAAGGGTGGGGGCCTCCTACGAGCAGTACTTC.

The genes are TRBV15 and TRBJ2-3, with D unresolved. This CDR3 has 16 amino acids. Germline assignment: CDR1 LNHNV and CDR2 YYDKDF (reference sequence). The V and J ends lost 0 bases and 0 bases respectively, with 10 bases between them. The CDR3 region has the DNA TGTGCCACCAGCAGAGATCGGACGGCTAGCACAGATACGCAGTATTTT. Encoded protein: CATSRDRTASTDTQYF. The variable domain in full, with the rest retrieved from reference TRBV15 and TRBJ2-3, is DAMVIQNPRYQVTQFGKPVTLSCSQTLNHNVMYWYQQKSSQAPKLLFHYYDKDFNNEADTPDNFQSRRPNTSFCFLDIRSPGLGDTAMYLCATSRDRTASTDTQYFGPGTRLTVL.

The V and J genes are TRBV5-6 and TRBJ1-6; 10 bases align to TRBD1. Trimming at V came to 4 bases and at J to 8 bases, leaving 6 bases not matched to a gene. The CDR3 is 15 residues long. Per the germline V gene, CDR1 is SGHDT and CDR2 is YYEEEE. The CDR3 reads CASSNRDRGDSPLHF. Here the CDR3 DNA reads TGTGCCAGCAGCAATCGGGACAGGGGTGATTCACCCCTCCACTTT. The full variable domain, rest sourced from reference TRBV5-6 and TRBJ1-6, is DAGVTQSPTHLIKTRGQQVTLRCSPKSGHDTVSWYQQALGQGPQFIFQYYEEEERQRGNFPDRFSGHQFPNYSSELNVNALLLGDSALYLCASSNRDRGDSPLHFGNGTRLTVT.

This chain uses TRBV18 with TRBJ2-2, with 8 nucleotides matching TRBD2. The V and J ends lost 3 bases and 4 bases, in that order; junction bases with no gene match: 7. The length of the CDR3 is 16 residues. Germline CDR1 reads KGHSH; CDR2 reads LQKENI. CDR3 protein: CASSPSVAGGTGELFF. CDR3 in DNA: TGTGCCAGCTCACCCTCCGTTGCGGGAGGCACCGGGGAGCTGTTTTTT.

The chain couples TRBV5-1 to TRBJ2-1; D may be TRBD2 (6 bases). CDR3 length equals 15 residues. V was cut by 0 bases and J by 2 bases, with 9 bases left in between. Germline V gene lookup returns CDR1 SGHRS and CDR2 YFSETQ. CDR3 residues: CASSLGGAAYNEQFF. CDR3 bases: TGCGCCAGCAGCTTGGGCGGGGCGGCCTACAATGAGCAGTTCTTC.

This clone appeared a single time. V usage is TRBV6-1 and J usage is TRBJ2-4; 8 bases match TRBD1. The germline V gene has CDR1 MNHNS and CDR2 SASEGT. The CDR3 totals 14 residues. V trimming: 5 bases; J trimming: 3 bases; junction bases outside the gene matches: 3. The CDR3 loop is CASSPTGGKNIQYF. CDR3 bases: TGTGCCAGCAGTCCTACAGGGGGCAAAAACATTCAGTACTTC.

This rearrangement joins TRBV6-5 to TRBJ2-7; 9 bases agree with TRBD1. CDR3 length: 14 amino acids. Germline values: CDR1 MNHEY, CDR2 SVGAGI. V lost 2 bases, J lost 6 bases, and 5 bases stayed unmatched. DNA for the CDR3: TGTGCCAGCAGTTACGCGACAGGGGGTCGCGAGCAGTACTTC. Protein: CASSYATGGREQYF.

The CDR3 here is CASSPPGLAGGQDTQYF. The DNA of the CDR3 is TGTGCCAGCAGCCCGCCCGGACTAGCGGGGGGGCAAGATACGCAGTATTTT. The chain employs TRBV7-3 and TRBJ2-3; 15 bases align to TRBD2. CDR1 is SGHTA and CDR2 is FQGTGA in the germline V gene. This CDR3 spans 17 amino acids. Trimming removed 5 bases from V and 5 bases from J; junction bases left unmatched: 8.

Concerning this clone itself: Other DNA sequences in this sample translate to the same CDR3. V and J are TRBV18 and TRBJ2-1; D possibly corresponds to TRBD2 (6 bases). The germline V gene encodes CDR1 KGHSH and CDR2 LQKENI. The CDR3 extends over 14 amino acids. Trimming removed 6 bases from V and 2 bases from J, with 11 bases in between. The CDR3: CASSPSGAYNEQFF. In DNA form, the CDR3 reads TGTGCCAGCTCTCCCTCGGGGGCCTACAATGAGCAGTTCTTC.

The CDR3 sequence is CASLAGPKNEQYF. The CDR3 coding sequence is TGTGCCAGCCTAGCGGGGCCCAAAAACGAGCAGTACTTC. V gene TRBV7-2 combines with J gene TRBJ2-7, with TRBD2 matching 9 bases. Germline V lookup: CDR1 SGHTA, CDR2 FQGNSA. V gave up 8 bases and J gave up 5 bases; unmatched junction bases: 7. The CDR3 is 13 residues long.